A selection of T cell receptor beta chains follows, all from one sample in a study of control samples from healthy donors and cancer patients. TCRdb keeps only in-frame clones here, not all; method: immunoSEQ multiplex PCR. The sample includes roughly 120,000 clones, just over 90% seen only once; the top ten take under 2%. The sequenced sample consisted of PBMCs. These receptors all come from a man aged 50 to 59 with head and neck cancer. Each CDR3 is given with its conserved first and last residue. A D gene is named only where the DNA matches it firmly. The size of a clone is reported for some rows only, either as once, few or many, or as a class for expanded clones.

J	size	D	V	length	CDR3	DNA
TRBJ1-5	-	-	TRBV28	19	CASSFGGGPGTWGNQPQHF	TGTGCCAGCAGTTTCGGGGGTGGGCCAGGGACATGGGGCAATCAGCCCCAGCATTTT
TRBJ2-7	-	TRBD1	TRBV6-2/TRBV6-3	13	CASSFSGGYEQYF	TGTGCCAGCAGCTTCTCAGGGGGCTACGAGCAGTACTTC
TRBJ1-1	-	TRBD1	TRBV4-2	17	CASSQGQGLSSNTEAFF	TGTGCCAGCAGCCAGGGACAGGGTTTGTCCTCGAACACTGAAGCTTTCTTT
TRBJ1-1	once	TRBD1	TRBV15	13	CATSVLQGAEAFF	TGTGCCACCAGCGTCCTACAGGGGGCTGAAGCTTTCTTT
TRBJ2-3	-	TRBD2	TRBV11-1	15	CASSSWSGGADTQYF	TGTGCCAGCAGCTCATGGAGCGGGGGGGCGGATACGCAGTATTTT
TRBJ1-2	-	-	TRBV4-2	15	CASSQEERQGSSYTF	TGTGCCAGCAGCCAAGAAGAACGCCAAGGGTCCTCCTACACCTTC
TRBJ2-6	-	TRBD1	TRBV6-6	18	CASSHAGTVYSGANVLTF	TGTGCCAGCAGTCACGCCGGGACAGTTTACTCTGGGGCCAACGTCCTGACTTTC
TRBJ2-7	-	TRBD2	TRBV7-2	15	CASSYRTSGLYEQYF	TGTGCCAGCAGCTACCGGACTAGCGGTCTCTACGAGCAGTACTTC
TRBJ1-4	-	-	TRBV6-5	13	CASSPTANEKLFF	TGTGCCAGCAGTCCCACAGCTAATGAAAAACTGTTTTTT
TRBJ2-1	-	-	TRBV4-1	17	CASSPGRGKSSYNEQFF	TGCGCCAGCAGCCCAGGAAGGGGAAAGAGCTCCTACAATGAGCAGTTCTTC
TRBJ2-1	-	TRBD1	TRBV27	13	CASSHTGGGEQFF	TGTGCCAGCAGCCATACAGGGGGCGGGGAGCAGTTCTTC
TRBJ2-5	-	TRBD2	TRBV30	16	CAWRRGTSGVRETQYF	TGTGCCTGGAGGCGAGGGACTAGCGGGGTCCGGGAGACCCAGTACTTC
TRBJ2-3	-	-	TRBV19	13	CASSMVGTDTQYF	TGTGCCAGTAGTATGGTGGGCACAGATACGCAGTATTTT
TRBJ1-5	-	-	TRBV6-5	15	CASSLGGGETQPQHF	TGTGCCAGCAGTTTGGGTGGGGGGGAAACTCAGCCCCAGCATTTT
TRBJ1-1	-	-	TRBV3-1/TRBV3-2	15	CASSHAGSLNTEAFF	TGTGCCAGCAGCCATGCCGGGTCTCTGAACACTGAAGCTTTCTTT
TRBJ1-1	-	-	TRBV3-1/TRBV3-2	13	CASSDRENTEAFF	TGTGCCAGCAGTGACCGGGAGAACACTGAAGCTTTCTTT
TRBJ2-3	once	-	TRBV9	16	CASSPEGGGGTDTQYF	TGTGCCAGCAGCCCAGAGGGGGGAGGTGGCACAGATACGCAGTATTTT
TRBJ2-7	-	-	TRBV16	13	CASSQWLEGEQYF	TGTGCCAGCAGCCAATGGTTGGAGGGCGAGCAGTACTTC
TRBJ2-7	few	-	TRBV7-2	13	CASSFPPGPWQYF	TGTGCCAGCAGCTTTCCGCCGGGGCCTTGGCAGTACTTC
TRBJ2-5	-	TRBD1	TRBV19	15	CASRAGTGGRETQYF	TGTGCCAGTAGGGCCGGGACAGGGGGCCGAGAGACCCAGTACTTC
TRBJ2-1	-	-	TRBV20-1	16	CSASTRTLGSYNEQFF	TGCAGTGCTAGTACCCGGACTCTAGGCTCCTACAATGAGCAGTTCTTC
TRBJ2-6	-	-	TRBV19	15	CASSIARSGANVLTF	TGTGCCAGTAGTATAGCGCGGTCTGGGGCCAACGTCCTGACTTTC
TRBJ2-1	-	TRBD2	TRBV11-2	19	CASSLGKKLAGLSYNEQFF	TGTGCCAGCAGCTTAGGGAAAAAACTAGCGGGGTTGTCCTACAATGAGCAGTTCTTC
TRBJ2-2	few	-	TRBV4-1	15	CASSPFNSNTGELFF	TGCGCCAGCAGCCCCTTCAATTCGAACACCGGGGAGCTGTTTTTT
TRBJ2-3	-	TRBD2	TRBV3-1/TRBV3-2	16	CASSLGLAKYTDTQYF	TGTGCCAGCAGCCTCGGACTAGCGAAGTACACAGATACGCAGTATTTT
TRBJ2-7	-	-	TRBV11-2	13	CASSQGTRTEQYF	TGTGCCAGCAGCCAAGGGACCAGGACCGAGCAGTACTTC
TRBJ2-3	-	TRBD2	TRBV7-2	16	CASSPGIAGGTDTQYF	TGTGCCAGCAGTCCAGGCATAGCGGGAGGCACAGATACGCAGTATTTT
TRBJ2-7	-	-	TRBV6-2/TRBV6-3	13	CASSFSDFYEQYF	TGTGCCAGCAGTTTCTCTGATTTCTACGAGCAGTACTTC
TRBJ2-6	-	-	TRBV3-1/TRBV3-2	15	CASSQEGSGANVLTF	TGTGCCAGCAGCCAAGAGGGCTCTGGGGCCAACGTCCTGACTTTC
TRBJ1-1	-	-	TRBV18	15	CATRTEGGMNTEAFF	TGTGCCACCAGAACGGAAGGGGGGATGAACACTGAAGCTTTCTTT
TRBJ1-1	-	TRBD1	TRBV12-3/TRBV12-4	13	CASLQGAGAEAFF	TGTGCCAGCCTACAGGGGGCAGGCGCTGAAGCTTTCTTT
TRBJ2-1	-	TRBD2	TRBV7-3	13	CASSSGTMNEQFF	TGTGCCAGCAGCTCCGGGACTATGAATGAGCAGTTCTTC
TRBJ1-1	few	-	TRBV11-1	14	CASSYPGGNTEAFF	TGTGCCAGCAGCTATCCGGGCGGGAACACTGAAGCTTTCTTT
TRBJ1-3	-	TRBD1	TRBV6-1	17	CASSEASRGRSGNTIYF	TGTGCCAGCAGTGAAGCATCCAGGGGGAGATCTGGAAACACCATATATTTT
TRBJ1-6	-	-	TRBV28	15	CASSFGGGGNSPLHF	TGTGCCAGCAGCTTCGGGGGAGGCGGTAATTCACCCCTCCACTTT